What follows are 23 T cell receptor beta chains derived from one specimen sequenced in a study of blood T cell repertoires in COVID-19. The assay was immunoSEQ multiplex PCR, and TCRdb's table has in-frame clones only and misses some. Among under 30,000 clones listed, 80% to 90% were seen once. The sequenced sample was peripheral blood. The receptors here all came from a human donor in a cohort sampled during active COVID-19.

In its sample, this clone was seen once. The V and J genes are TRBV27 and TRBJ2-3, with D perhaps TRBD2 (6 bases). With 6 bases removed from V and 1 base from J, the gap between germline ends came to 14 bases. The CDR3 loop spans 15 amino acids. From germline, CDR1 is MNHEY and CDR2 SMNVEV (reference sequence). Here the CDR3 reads CASSRVVAGTDTQYF. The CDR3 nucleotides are TGTGCCAGCAGCCGGGTAGTAGCGGGCACAGATACGCAGTATTTT.

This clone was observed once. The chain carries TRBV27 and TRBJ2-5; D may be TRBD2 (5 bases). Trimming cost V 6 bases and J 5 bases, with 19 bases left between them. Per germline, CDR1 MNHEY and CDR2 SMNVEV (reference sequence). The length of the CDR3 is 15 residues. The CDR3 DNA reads TGTGCCAGCAGACCGACCATGGTAGCGTCGGAGACCCAGTACTTC. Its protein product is CASRPTMVASETQYF.

CDR3 loop: CASSRGPLPGNTIYF. CDR3 DNA: TGTGCCAGCAGCCGGGGTCCCCTGCCTGGAAACACCATATATTTT. The J gene is TRBJ1-3, the V gene TRBV7-9; no firm D call. In germline, CDR1 is SEHNR, CDR2 FQNEAQ (reference sequence). Trimming shortened V by 5 bases and J by 2 bases, and 13 bases separated the two germline ends. This CDR3 has 15 amino acids.

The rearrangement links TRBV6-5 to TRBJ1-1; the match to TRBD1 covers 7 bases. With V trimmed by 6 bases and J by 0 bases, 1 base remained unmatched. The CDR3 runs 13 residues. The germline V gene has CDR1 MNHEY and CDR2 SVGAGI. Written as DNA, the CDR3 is TGTGCCAGCAGGGACAGGTTGAACACTGAAGCTTTCTTT. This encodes CASRDRLNTEAFF.

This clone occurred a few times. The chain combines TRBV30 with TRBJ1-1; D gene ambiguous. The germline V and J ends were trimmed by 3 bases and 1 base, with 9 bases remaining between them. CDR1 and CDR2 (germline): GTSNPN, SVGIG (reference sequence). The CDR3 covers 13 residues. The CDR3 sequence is CAWSVTSNTEAFF. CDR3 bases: TGTGCCTGGAGCGTGACATCGAACACTGAAGCTTTCTTT.

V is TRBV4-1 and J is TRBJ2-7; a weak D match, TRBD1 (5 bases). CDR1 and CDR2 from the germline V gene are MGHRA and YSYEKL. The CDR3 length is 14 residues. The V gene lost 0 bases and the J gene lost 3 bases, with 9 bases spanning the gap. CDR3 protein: CASSQDPRVYEQYF. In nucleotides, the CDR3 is TGCGCCAGCAGCCAAGATCCCAGGGTCTACGAGCAGTACTTC.

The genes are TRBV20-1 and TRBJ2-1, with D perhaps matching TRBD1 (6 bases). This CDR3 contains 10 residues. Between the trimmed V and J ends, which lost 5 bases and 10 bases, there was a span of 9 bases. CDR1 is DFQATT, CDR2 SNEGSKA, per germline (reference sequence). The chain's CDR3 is CSAQRGEQFF. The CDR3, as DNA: TGCAGTGCTCAAAGGGGGGAGCAGTTCTTC.

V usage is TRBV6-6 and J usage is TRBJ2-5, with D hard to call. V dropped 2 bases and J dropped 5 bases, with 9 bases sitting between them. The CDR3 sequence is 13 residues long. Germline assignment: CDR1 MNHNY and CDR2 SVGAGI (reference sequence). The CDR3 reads CASSYRVMETQYF. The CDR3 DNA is TGTGCCAGCAGTTACAGAGTTATGGAGACCCAGTACTTC.

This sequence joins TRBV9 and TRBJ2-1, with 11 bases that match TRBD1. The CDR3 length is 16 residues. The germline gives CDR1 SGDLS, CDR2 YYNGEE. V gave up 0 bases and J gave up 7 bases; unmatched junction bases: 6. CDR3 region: CASSVGADRGRNEQFF. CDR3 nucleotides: TGTGCCAGCAGCGTAGGGGCGGACAGGGGGCGGAATGAGCAGTTCTTC.

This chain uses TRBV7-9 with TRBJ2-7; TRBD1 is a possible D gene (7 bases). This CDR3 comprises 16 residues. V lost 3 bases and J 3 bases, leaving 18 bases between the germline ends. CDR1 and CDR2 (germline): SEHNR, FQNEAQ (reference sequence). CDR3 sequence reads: CASSFGGGQAGYEQYF. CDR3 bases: TGTGCCAGCAGCTTCGGGGGAGGACAGGCGGGCTACGAGCAGTACTTC.

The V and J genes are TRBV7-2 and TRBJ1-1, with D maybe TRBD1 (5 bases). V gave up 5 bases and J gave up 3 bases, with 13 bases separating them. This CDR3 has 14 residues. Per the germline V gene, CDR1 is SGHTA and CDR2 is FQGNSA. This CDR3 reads CASSTRQSHTEAFF. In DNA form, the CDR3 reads TGTGCCAGCAGCACGAGACAGAGCCACACTGAAGCTTTCTTT.

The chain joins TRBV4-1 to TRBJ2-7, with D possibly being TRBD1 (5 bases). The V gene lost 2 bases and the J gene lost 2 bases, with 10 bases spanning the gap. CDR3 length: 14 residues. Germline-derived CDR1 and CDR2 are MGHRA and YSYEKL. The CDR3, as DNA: TGCGCCAGCAGCCAAACTACAGGTACCTACGAGCAGTACTTC. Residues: CASSQTTGTYEQYF.

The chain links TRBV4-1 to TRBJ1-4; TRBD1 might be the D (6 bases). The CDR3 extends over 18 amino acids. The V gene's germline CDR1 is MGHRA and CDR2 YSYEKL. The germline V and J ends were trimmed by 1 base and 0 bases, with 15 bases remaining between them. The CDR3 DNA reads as TGCGCCAGCAGCCAAGCCGGGTTCAGGGGAGCAACTAATGAAAAACTGTTTTTT. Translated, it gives CASSQAGFRGATNEKLFF.

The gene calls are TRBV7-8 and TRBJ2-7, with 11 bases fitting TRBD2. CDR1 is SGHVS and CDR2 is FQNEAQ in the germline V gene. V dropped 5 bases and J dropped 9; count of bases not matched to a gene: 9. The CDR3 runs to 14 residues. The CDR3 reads CASSQGLAGGMQYF. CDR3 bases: TGTGCCAGCAGCCAGGGCCTAGCGGGGGGTATGCAGTACTTC. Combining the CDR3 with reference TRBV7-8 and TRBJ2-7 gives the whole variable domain GAGVSQSPRYKVAKRGQDVALRCDPISGHVSLFWYQQALGQGPEFLTYFQNEAQLDKSGLPSDRFFAERPEGSVSTLKIQRTQQEDSAVYLCASSQGLAGGMQYFGPGTRLTVT.

CDR3 protein: CAISTGVEQYF. In nucleotides, the CDR3 is TGTGCCATCAGTACAGGGGTCGAGCAGTACTTC. The rearrangement joins TRBV10-3 to TRBJ2-7; 7 bases match TRBD1. The CDR3 loop spans 11 amino acids. The trim removed 5 bases at V and 6 bases at J, leaving 1 base unmatched. The germline V gene has CDR1 ENHRY and CDR2 SYGVKD.

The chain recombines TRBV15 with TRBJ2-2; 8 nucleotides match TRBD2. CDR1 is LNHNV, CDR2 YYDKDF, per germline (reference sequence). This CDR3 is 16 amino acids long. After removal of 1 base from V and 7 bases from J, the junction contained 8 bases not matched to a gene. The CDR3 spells CATSRGGGTWGGELFF. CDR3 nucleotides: TGTGCCACCAGCAGAGGCGGGGGGACTTGGGGCGGGGAGCTGTTTTTT.

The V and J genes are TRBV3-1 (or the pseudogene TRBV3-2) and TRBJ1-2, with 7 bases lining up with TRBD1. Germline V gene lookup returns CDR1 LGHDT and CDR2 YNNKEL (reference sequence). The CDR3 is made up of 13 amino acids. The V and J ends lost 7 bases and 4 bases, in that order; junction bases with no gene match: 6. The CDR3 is CASNRGIGYGYTF. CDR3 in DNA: TGTGCCAGCAACAGGGGTATAGGCTATGGCTACACCTTC.

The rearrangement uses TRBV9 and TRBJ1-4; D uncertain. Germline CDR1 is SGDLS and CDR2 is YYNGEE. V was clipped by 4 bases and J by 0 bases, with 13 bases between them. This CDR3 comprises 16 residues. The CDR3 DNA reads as TGTGCCAGCAGCCTAACCTCAGGTACAACTAATGAAAAACTGTTTTTT. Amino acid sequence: CASSLTSGTTNEKLFF. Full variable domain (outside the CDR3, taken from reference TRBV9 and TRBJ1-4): DSGVTQTPKHLITATGQRVTLRCSPRSGDLSVYWYQQSLDQGLQFLIQYYNGEERAKGNILERFSAQQFPDLHSELNLSSLELGDSALYFCASSLTSGTTNEKLFFGSGTQLSVL.

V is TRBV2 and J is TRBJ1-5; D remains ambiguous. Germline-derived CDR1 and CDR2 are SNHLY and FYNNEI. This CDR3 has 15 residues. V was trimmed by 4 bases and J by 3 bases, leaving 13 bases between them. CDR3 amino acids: CASSVSEAYNQPQHF. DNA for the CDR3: TGTGCCAGCAGTGTTTCTGAGGCTTACAATCAGCCCCAGCATTTT.

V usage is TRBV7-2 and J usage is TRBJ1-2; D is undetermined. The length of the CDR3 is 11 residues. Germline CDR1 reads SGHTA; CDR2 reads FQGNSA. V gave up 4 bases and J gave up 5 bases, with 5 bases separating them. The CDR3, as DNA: TGTGCCAGCAGCTCCTTTTATGGCTACACCTTC. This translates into CASSSFYGYTF.

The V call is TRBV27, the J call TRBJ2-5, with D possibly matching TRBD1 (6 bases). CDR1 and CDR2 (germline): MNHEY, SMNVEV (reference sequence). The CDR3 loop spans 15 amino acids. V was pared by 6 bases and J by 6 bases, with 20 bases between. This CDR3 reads CASSRTPQGAKTQYF. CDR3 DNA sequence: TGTGCCAGCAGCCGAACCCCACAGGGCGCGAAGACCCAGTACTTC.

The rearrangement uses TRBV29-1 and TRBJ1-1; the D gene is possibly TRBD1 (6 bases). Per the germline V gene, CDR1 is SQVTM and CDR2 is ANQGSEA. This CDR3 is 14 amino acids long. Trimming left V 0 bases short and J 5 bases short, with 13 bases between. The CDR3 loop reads CSVEDRTETTEAFF. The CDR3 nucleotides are TGCAGCGTTGAAGACCGGACAGAGACTACTGAAGCTTTCTTT.

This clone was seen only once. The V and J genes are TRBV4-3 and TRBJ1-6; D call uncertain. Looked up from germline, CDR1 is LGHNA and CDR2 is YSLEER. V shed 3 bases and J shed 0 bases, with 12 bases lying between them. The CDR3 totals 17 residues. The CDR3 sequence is CASSQDGVSSYNSPLHF. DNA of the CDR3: TGCGCCAGCAGCCAGGACGGGGTTAGCTCCTATAATTCACCCCTCCACTTT.